The entry below describes one T cell receptor beta chain. Its antigen is not known. A multiplex PCR was run with 60 Vbeta primers and 13 Jbeta primers. As originally analysed: Approximately 83 million unique TCR beta chains, some 9.9 million shared, were counted in a later analysis. Data came from immunoSEQ multiplex PCR; TCRdb stores just in-frame clones and leaves some out. The V and J calls and clone size are taken from that table; D and trimming were inferred from the DNA. The data show approximately 120,000 clones, with just under 75% seen just once and about 4.9% held by the top ten. Trimming stripped 2 bases from V and 4 bases from J, with 19 bases between. This CDR3 has 17 amino acids. Germline CDR1 and CDR2: MNHEY and SMNVEV (reference sequence). This sample is drawn from a study of cytomegalovirus exposure and HLA in healthy donors. Study observations and caveats: The records held CMV serostatus as the only immune exposure information. Cytomegalovirus association was listed for 150 to 200 TCR beta chains. What a later analysis showed was that several of the most significant clusters appeared linked to common viral pathogens.

The sample was PBMCs. The source of this sequence is a man between 60 and 75 years old in good health and CMV-seropositive. J is TRBJ2-3 and V is TRBV27, with a tentative D call TRBD2 (5 bases). In DNA, the CDR3 is TGTGCCAGCAGTTTAAGAAGAGACTACCCCTACTCAGATACGCAGTATTTT. Amino acid sequence: CASSLRRDYPYSDTQYF.